The following is a TCR beta chain sequence with its context. Germline V gene sequence: CDR1 LGHNA, CDR2 YNFKEQ. This CDR3 comprises 16 residues. V was clipped by 0 bases and J by 0 bases, with 10 bases between them. This specimen belongs to a study of blood T cell repertoires in COVID-19. In the study overall: Both acute and convalescent COVID-19 samples were obtained from the United States, Italy and Spain.

Grouping used clinical history reported by participants in a survey and questionnaire. Methods used by the authors: Reference gene primer amplification gave estimated nucleated cell counts. Assay used: immunoSEQ multiplex PCR; TCRdb lists only in-frame clones, some missing. The V and J calls and clone size come from that table; D and trimming were worked out from the DNA. The data contain more than 200,000 clones, under 90% of them singletons. The specimen was PBMCs or T cells enriched from blood (not recorded which). The chain links TRBV4-2 to TRBJ2-3; unclear D gene. The receptor was isolated from a man between 35 and 55 years old who had recovered from COVID-19. Here the CDR3 reads CASSQDPRFSTDTQYF. CDR3 coding DNA: TGTGCCAGCAGCCAAGATCCCCGGTTTAGCACAGATACGCAGTATTTT.